Listed below are T cell receptor beta chains from one sample, sequenced in a study of vaccination and CD4 T cells after COVID-19. TCRdb passed the PCR reads through MiXCR, listing each CDR3 protein once. The data hold around 7,100 distinct CDR3 sequences, with 73% observed a single time. Their specific antigens are unknown. The specimen sequenced was CD4+ T cells from blood, cultured in vitro. The receptor set was obtained from a human donor who had recovered from COVID-19. Both conserved end residues are part of each CDR3. D genes are given only for firm matches. A row's size may be missing; if present it is once, few, many or a size class.

length	J	D	size	V	DNA	CDR3
13	TRBJ1-2	TRBD1	-	TRBV12-5	TGTGCTAGTGGTACGAGTACAGGGGAAGGCTACACCTTC	CASGTSTGEGYTF
14	TRBJ1-2	-	-	TRBV5-6	TGTGCCAGCAGCTTGTTGACTGTTGGCTATGGCTACACCTTC	CASSLLTVGYGYTF
15	TRBJ2-7	-	-	TRBV7-2	TGTGCCAGCAGCTTAAGGCGGGGGCCCTCCTACGAGCAGTACTTC	CASSLRRGPSYEQYF
16	TRBJ2-1	TRBD2	-	TRBV20-1	TGCAGTGCTAGAGATGGTCAGCGGGAGCGGAGTAATGAGCAGTTCTTC	CSARDGQRERSNEQFF
12	TRBJ1-2	-	-	TRBV20-1	TGCAGTGCTCCCCCCGGGCTCGAAGGCTACACCTTC	CSAPPGLEGYTF
15	TRBJ1-2	TRBD1	-	TRBV24-1	TGTGCCACCAGTGAAAGGACAGGAGCAAACTATGGCTACACCTTC	CATSERTGANYGYTF
16	TRBJ2-1	-	-	TRBV7-2	TGTGCCAGCAGCTTAGGTTCGCGGCTAGCTTACAATGAGCAGTTCTTC	CASSLGSRLAYNEQFF
17	TRBJ2-5	TRBD2	-	TRBV7-8	TGTGCCAGCAGCTTACGTCCCCGACTAGCGCCCACCGGGGCCCAGTACTTC	CASSLRPRLAPTGAQYF
16	TRBJ2-2	-	once	TRBV19	TGTGCCAGTAGTATAGGGGGGGCCATGGACACCGGGGAGCTGTTTTTT	CASSIGGAMDTGELFF
12	TRBJ2-5	TRBD1	-	TRBV11-3	TGTGCCAGCGGACAGGGATACGAGACCCAGTACTTC	CASGQGYETQYF
14	TRBJ2-7	-	-	TRBV6-5	TGTGCCAGCAGTTACTCGACGGGTCCCGACGAGCAGTACTTC	CASSYSTGPDEQYF
14	TRBJ2-7	-	-	TRBV6-2/TRBV6-3	TGTGCCAGCAGTGGCCTAGGGGCCCTAAGCGAGCAGTACTTC	CASSGLGALSEQYF
18	TRBJ1-5	-	-	TRBV15	TGTGCCACCAGCAGAGGTCGAAAGGGATCCGTTGGTAATCAGCCCCAGCATTTT	CATSRGRKGSVGNQPQHF
14	TRBJ2-3	-	-	TRBV20-1	TGCAGTGCTACTTTGACCGTAAGCACAGATACGCAGTATTTT	CSATLTVSTDTQYF
12	TRBJ2-3	-	medium-sized	TRBV7-8	TGTGCCAGCAGCCCCCGCACAGATACGCAGTATTTT	CASSPRTDTQYF
13	TRBJ2-5	-	-	TRBV30	TGTGCCTGGAGTGGAGGGGCCCAAGAGACCCAGTACTTC	CAWSGGAQETQYF
16	TRBJ2-2	TRBD2	-	TRBV7-3	TGTGCCAGCAGCCCCAGGACTAGCGGGAGGACCGGGGAGCTGTTTTTT	CASSPRTSGRTGELFF
16	TRBJ2-2	-	-	TRBV9	TGTGCCAGCAGCGCCGCCGGGACCCGGAACACCGGGGAGCTGTTTTTT	CASSAAGTRNTGELFF
14	TRBJ1-2	-	once	TRBV20-1	TGCAGTGCCACTGGGGCGGCCCCCTCGTTTGGCTACACCTTC	CSATGAAPSFGYTF
15	TRBJ1-6	TRBD1	-	TRBV7-2	TGTGCCAGCAGCTTAGGAGGACAGGGTGGTTCACCCCTCCACTTT	CASSLGGQGGSPLHF
17	TRBJ2-1	TRBD1	-	TRBV28	TGTGCCAGCAGTGACCCGAGCCGGGGACAGGGTAGGTATGAGCAGTTCTTC	CASSDPSRGQGRYEQFF